Below are 21 T cell receptor beta chains sequenced from a single sample in a study of read filtering for tumor transcriptome and immune sequencing. From approximately 430 ng of RNA, a library with molecular barcoded alpha/delta and beta/gamma adaptors was made. Via MiXCR, TCRdb re-called the reads, giving one row per CDR3 protein. The table lists fewer than 150,000 distinct CDR3 sequences, 10% to 15% of them singletons. Sequencing used a population of CD138-negative cells sorted from bone marrow. The receptors were sampled from a donor aged 40 or over with multiple myeloma.

There are many counts of this clonotype. The rearrangement joins TRBV29-1 to TRBJ2-3; D gene unclear. V lost 7 bases, J lost 0 bases, and 11 bases lay in between. The CDR3 is 13 residues long. Looked up from germline, CDR1 is SQVTM and CDR2 is ANQGSEA. CDR3 coding DNA: TGCAGCGCCCAGACTCTTAGCACAGATACGCAGTATTTT. Translated, it gives CSAQTLSTDTQYF.

This clonotype was counted at least ten times. The rearrangement joins TRBV7-2 to TRBJ2-1; no reliable D call. Trimming left V 1 base short and J 6 bases short, with 10 bases between. The germline gives CDR1 SGHTA, CDR2 FQGNSA. The CDR3 consists of 14 residues. CDR3 protein: CASSLVWTINEQFF. In DNA, the CDR3 is TGTGCCAGCAGCTTAGTTTGGACCATCAATGAGCAGTTCTTC.

The V gene is TRBV29-1, the J gene TRBJ1-1; 9 bases are a match to TRBD1. The V gene's germline CDR1 is SQVTM and CDR2 ANQGSEA. Trimming cost V 4 bases and J 4 bases; bases outside gene matches: 13. The CDR3 loop spans 16 amino acids. The CDR3 coding sequence is TGCAGCGTTGGGCTGGACAGGGGAGCTTGGGGCACTGAAGCTTTCTTT. Its translation: CSVGLDRGAWGTEAFF.

Note on this clonotype: Possible read error: a much larger clone is one base away. Without the conserved terminal phenylalanine or tryptophan, this CDR3 likely stems from a read error. V gene TRBV7-3 combines with J gene TRBJ2-2, with 8 bases that match TRBD1. Per the germline V gene, CDR1 is SGHTA and CDR2 is FQGTGA. V lost 5 bases to trimming and J lost 3 bases; unmatched junction nucleotides: 5. The CDR3 extends over 15 amino acids. The chain's CDR3 is CASSPQGADTGELFS. CDR3 nucleotide sequence: TGTGCCAGCAGCCCGCAGGGGGCGGACACCGGGGAGCTGTTTTCT.

This clonotype was seen repeatedly, ten times or more. This rearrangement joins TRBV7-2 to TRBJ1-5; tentative D call: TRBD1 (6 bases). The CDR3 runs 14 residues. CDR1 is SGHTA and CDR2 is FQGNSA in the germline V gene. Trimming pared 5 bases from V and 2 bases from J, leaving 10 bases between. CDR3 amino acids: CASSVRGGNQPQHF. CDR3 DNA: TGTGCCAGCAGCGTCAGGGGAGGCAATCAGCCCCAGCATTTT.

The chain joins TRBV5-1 to TRBJ2-2; D is uncertain. CDR3 length: 14 residues. The V gene's germline CDR1 is SGHRS and CDR2 YFSETQ. Trimming removed 4 bases from V and 1 base from J, with 8 bases in between. This chain's CDR3 is CASSPNVNTGELFF. DNA of the CDR3: TGCGCCAGCAGCCCCAATGTGAACACCGGGGAGCTGTTTTTT.

This clonotype was picked up a small number of times. The chain combines TRBV7-9 with TRBJ1-2; D call uncertain. Trimming shortened V by 4 bases and J by 0 bases, and 18 bases separated the two germline ends. The germline V gene has CDR1 SEHNR and CDR2 FQNEAQ (reference sequence). This CDR3 is built from 17 residues. CDR3 sequence (DNA): TGTGCCAGCAGCTCCAGCCCGGGCCGGGAGGCTAACTATGGCTACACCTTC. This sequence encodes CASSSSPGREANYGYTF.

This clonotype occurred many times. The J gene is TRBJ2-7, the V gene TRBV7-2, with D perhaps TRBD1 (5 bases). Germline values: CDR1 SGHTA, CDR2 FQGNSA. This CDR3 contains 15 residues. V was clipped by 5 bases and J by 0 bases, with 14 bases between them. The CDR3 sequence is CASSKGPGSSYEQYF. DNA for the CDR3: TGTGCCAGCAGCAAGGGGCCAGGTAGCTCCTACGAGCAGTACTTC.

This clonotype was detected ten times or more. The V call is TRBV5-1, the J call TRBJ2-3; TRBD2 agrees at 11 bases. With 8 bases clipped from V and 2 bases from J, the junction kept 4 bases outside the gene matches. Germline V gives CDR1 SGHRS, CDR2 YFSETQ. The CDR3 consists of 14 residues. As DNA, the CDR3 is TGCGCCAGTCTTAGCGGGGGGGACACAGATACGCAGTATTTT. Translating it yields CASLSGGDTDTQYF. The whole variable domain, filled in from reference TRBV5-1 and TRBJ2-3, reads KAGVTQTPRYLIKTRGQQVTLSCSPISGHRSVSWYQQTPGQGLQFLFEYFSETQRNKGNFPGRFSGRQFSNSRSEMNVSTLELGDSALYLCASLSGGDTDTQYFGPGTRLTVL.

This clonotype has ten or more counts. V and J are TRBV3-1 and TRBJ2-1; D not certain. Trimming pared 4 bases from V and 3 bases from J, leaving 16 bases between. Germline-derived CDR1 and CDR2 are LGHDT and YNNKEL (reference sequence). The CDR3 is 16 residues long. Here the CDR3 reads CASSRSTSIDYNEQFF. The CDR3, as DNA: TGTGCCAGCAGCCGCAGCACAAGCATAGACTACAATGAGCAGTTCTTC.

This clonotype was detected a few times. The chain couples TRBV7-9 to TRBJ2-1; 8 bases line up with TRBD2. Germline-derived CDR1 and CDR2 are SEHNR and FQNEAQ (reference sequence). The CDR3 runs 14 residues. The V segment lost 3 bases and the J segment 5 bases; nucleotides outside the gene matches: 3. The CDR3 bases are TGTGCCAGCAGCTTCACTAGCGGACACAATGAGCAGTTCTTC. It yields the protein CASSFTSGHNEQFF.

This chain links TRBV5-6 with TRBJ2-3; 8 bases align to TRBD2. CDR1 is SGHDT and CDR2 is YYEEEE in the germline V gene. The CDR3 loop spans 13 amino acids. With V trimmed by 3 bases and J by 6 bases, 3 bases remained unmatched. The CDR3 region is CASSSSGSDTQYF. The CDR3 nucleotides read TGTGCCAGCAGCTCTAGCGGGTCGGATACGCAGTATTTT.

Points on this clonotype: Being one base from a much bigger clone, this may be a read error. The chain employs TRBV5-6 and TRBJ2-5, with TRBD2 matching 8 bases. Per germline, CDR1 SGHDT and CDR2 YYEEEE. This CDR3 region has 15 residues. Trimming cost V 7 bases and J 2 bases; bases outside gene matches: 10. This CDR3 reads CASGYVAGGQETQYF. DNA for the CDR3: TGTGCCAGCGGCTATGTGGCGGGAGGACAAGAGACCCAGTACTTC.

This clonotype was recorded a few times. The CDR3 does not end in the conserved phenylalanine or tryptophan, so this is likely a read error. V usage is TRBV6-1 and J usage is TRBJ2-3, with 10 nucleotides matching TRBD1. Germline V gene sequence: CDR1 MNHNS, CDR2 SASEGT. V lost 5 bases, J lost 0 bases, and 2 bases stayed unmatched. There are 15 residues in the CDR3. The CDR3 DNA sequence: TGTGCCAGCAGTCGGACAGGGGGAAGCACAGATACGCAGTATCTT. It codes for CASSRTGGSTDTQYL.

This clonotype was detected many times. The V gene is TRBV2, the J gene TRBJ2-2; D ambiguous. This CDR3 has 16 amino acids. Germline V gene data show CDR1 as SNHLY and CDR2 as FYNNEI. V lost 2 bases to trimming and J lost 0 bases, with 10 bases between them. CDR3 residues: CASSESLDPNTGELFF. The CDR3 DNA follows: TGTGCCAGCAGTGAATCTCTGGACCCGAACACCGGGGAGCTGTTTTTT.

Notes on this clonotype: A much larger clone lies one base from this, so it may be a read error. The chain recombines TRBV19 with TRBJ2-7; D is possibly TRBD2 (6 bases). Trimming took off 5 bases at V and 3 bases at J, with 14 bases between the two ends. The CDR3 has 14 amino acids. Germline V gene lookup returns CDR1 LNHDA and CDR2 SQIVND (reference sequence). CDR3: CASSPRDWVYEQYF. The CDR3 DNA sequence: TGTGCCAGTAGTCCCCGGGACTGGGTCTACGAGCAGTACTTC.

With regard to this clonotype: A much bigger clone sits one base away, suggesting this may be a read error. The chain joins TRBV5-1 to TRBJ2-7; no clear D. CDR1 and CDR2 (germline): SGHRS, YFSETQ. V lost 3 bases, J lost 2 bases, and 12 bases lay in between. This CDR3 has 14 residues. This chain's CDR3 is CASSSQSGPYEQYF. CDR3 nucleotides: TGCGCCAGCAGCTCGCAGAGTGGACCCTACGAGCAGTACTTC. Full variable domain (missing parts from reference TRBV5-1 and TRBJ2-7): KAGVTQTPRYLIKTRGQQVTLSCSPISGHRSVSWYQQTPGQGLQFLFEYFSETQRNKGNFPGRFSGRQFSNSRSEMNVSTLELGDSALYLCASSSQSGPYEQYFGPGTRLTVT.

Comments on this clonotype: A far bigger clonotype differs at one base, so this is likely a read error. V is TRBV6-5 and J is TRBJ2-1, with D possibly TRBD2 on 6 matching bases. The CDR3 has 14 amino acids. Germline CDR1 MNHEY, CDR2 SVGAGI. CDR3 sequence (DNA): TGTGCCAGCAGTTTGGGACTGCTCTACAGTGAGCAGTTCTTC. This codes for CASSLGLLYSEQFF.

This clonotype was recorded many times. V is TRBV28 and J is TRBJ2-3, with TRBD1 as a possible D gene (5 bases). Germline V gives CDR1 MDHEN, CDR2 SYDVKM. V dropped 3 bases and J dropped 4 bases, with 11 bases sitting between them. The CDR3 has 14 residues. The CDR3: CASSFVTDSDTQYF. In DNA, the CDR3 is TGTGCCAGCAGTTTTGTGACAGACTCAGATACGCAGTATTTT.

This clonotype turned up a few times. This sequence joins TRBV12-3 or TRBV12-4 and TRBJ2-2; 7 bases are a match to TRBD2. Unmatched junction bases numbered 7, after V lost 3 bases and J lost 6 bases. This CDR3 is built from 15 residues. CDR3 DNA: TGTGCCAGCAGTTTGGGGACCGGGAGGTCCGGGGAGCTGTTTTTT. It encodes CASSLGTGRSGELFF.

The chain links TRBV14 to TRBJ1-2; D remains unclear. Trimming stripped 0 bases from V and 8 bases from J, with 16 bases between. This CDR3 contains 15 residues. Germline V gene data show CDR1 as SGHDN and CDR2 as FVKESK. CDR3 in DNA: TGTGCCAGCAGCCAAGATCGGCAGCGCCCGCGCGGCTACACCTTC. This sequence encodes CASSQDRQRPRGYTF.